Listed below are T cell receptor beta chains from one sample, sequenced in a study of shared clonotypes between healthy human individuals. Sequencing was performed with immunoSEQ multiplex PCR; in TCRdb, only in-frame clones are kept and a portion is missing. The sample yields about 800,000 clones, about 96% seen once. The sequencing input was naive CD8+ T cells sorted from blood. The receptors derive from a man aged 25-45 years in good health. The CDR3 runs from the conserved cysteine through the conserved F or W. The D gene is left open where the match is weak. Rows may omit the clone size; those that give it use once, few, many or a size class.

v_gene,abundance,j_gene,d_gene,CDR3nt,CDR3aa
TRBV10-1,few,TRBJ2-7,-,TGCGCCAGCAGCCCGGGACTCCCTCCATCCGAGCAGTACTTC,CASSPGLPPSEQYF
TRBV11-2,once,TRBJ2-1,-,TGTGCCAGCAGCCCCATCACGGGAGAGGGGAATGAGCAGTTCTTC,CASSPITGEGNEQFF
TRBV25-1,-,TRBJ2-1,TRBD2,TGTGCCACCGATAGCGGGAGTCGTCTCGGTGAGCAGTTCTTC,CATDSGSRLGEQFF
TRBV11-2,-,TRBJ1-5,-,TGTGCCAGCAGCTTAGAAGGGGGACATCAGCCCCAGCATTTT,CASSLEGGHQPQHF
TRBV27,-,TRBJ2-3,TRBD2,TGTGCCAGCAGTTTTACTAGCGGGCCCACAGATACGCAGTATTTT,CASSFTSGPTDTQYF
TRBV29-1,-,TRBJ2-3,TRBD1,TGCAGCGTCGGACAGGAAACTAGCACAGATACGCAGTATTTT,CSVGQETSTDTQYF
TRBV4-3,-,TRBJ1-3,-,TGCGCCGAGCCGGCCCATACGCCGCTCTCTGGAAACACCATATATTTT,CAEPAHTPLSGNTIYF
TRBV11-3,-,TRBJ2-1,TRBD2,TGTGCCAGCAGCTTAGGCGGGAGGGTGTACAATGAGCAGTTCTTC,CASSLGGRVYNEQFF
TRBV4-1,-,TRBJ2-3,-,TGCGCCAGCAGCCAAGGAGCTGGGTTCGATACGCAGTATTTT,CASSQGAGFDTQYF
TRBV11-2,-,TRBJ2-2,-,TGTGCCAGCAGCTTTTCCACCGGGGAGCTGTTTTTT,CASSFSTGELFF
TRBV6-1,-,TRBJ1-2,-,TGTGCCAGCAGTGAAGCGCTGCAAGTGGCTAACTATGGCTACACCTTC,CASSEALQVANYGYTF
TRBV30,few,TRBJ1-3,-,TGTGCCTGGAGTGGGACATCTGGAAACACCATATATTTT,CAWSGTSGNTIYF
TRBV27,-,TRBJ2-1,-,TGTGCCAGCAGTTTTTTAGACGGGAGAGTGCAGTTCTTC,CASSFLDGRVQFF
TRBV13,-,TRBJ2-2,TRBD1,TGTGCCAGCACCCCGGGACAGGGGGTCGGGGAGCTGTTTTTT,CASTPGQGVGELFF
TRBV6-5,once,TRBJ2-2,-,TGTGCCAGCAATATACAGGGTTCGTCGGGGGAGCTGTTTTTT,CASNIQGSSGELFF
TRBV11-2,-,TRBJ2-7,TRBD1,TGTGCCAGCAGCTTAGATCTCGGGACAGGGATAATCCACACCTACGAGCAGTACTTC,CASSLDLGTGIIHTYEQYF
TRBV7-9,-,TRBJ1-2,-,TGTGCCAGCAGCTTGTATACCCCAATGGGCTACACCTTC,CASSLYTPMGYTF
TRBV27,-,TRBJ1-5,-,TGTGCCAGCAGGGAACAGGGATTCAATCAGCCCCAGCATTTT,CASREQGFNQPQHF
TRBV7-9,-,TRBJ1-5,-,TGTGCCAGCAGCTTAGTCGGGCCGGGAACGGGACAGCCCCAGCATTTT,CASSLVGPGTGQPQHF
TRBV9,-,TRBJ1-3,-,TGTGCCAGCAGCACCAGTAGGACCCGGGGCACTGGAAACACCATATATTTT,CASSTSRTRGTGNTIYF
TRBV7-9,-,TRBJ2-7,-,TGTGCCAGCAGCCCCACCCCTGGGCCCGACTACGAGCAGTACTTC,CASSPTPGPDYEQYF
TRBV6-1,few,TRBJ2-3,TRBD2,TGTGCCAGCAGTGAGTCAGCGGGGGCCACAGATACGCAGTATTTT,CASSESAGATDTQYF
TRBV2,-,TRBJ2-7,TRBD2,TGTGCCAGCAGTGTTCTACACGGGGGGTCCTACGAGCAGTACTTC,CASSVLHGGSYEQYF
TRBV5-1,-,TRBJ2-2,-,TGCGCCAGCAGCTTGGCAGCCCGGGACATATACACCGGGGAGCTGTTTTTT,CASSLAARDIYTGELFF
TRBV11-2,-,TRBJ2-7,TRBD1,TGTGCCAGCGCCACAGGGGTGTCCTACGAGCAGTACTTC,CASATGVSYEQYF
TRBV6-5,-,TRBJ2-7,-,TGTGCCAGCAGTGCCCGACTTAGTAGCTCCTACGAGCAGTACTTC,CASSARLSSSYEQYF
TRBV19,-,TRBJ2-7,-,TGTGCCAGTAGAGGGAGGCTTCCCTACGAGCAGTACTTC,CASRGRLPYEQYF